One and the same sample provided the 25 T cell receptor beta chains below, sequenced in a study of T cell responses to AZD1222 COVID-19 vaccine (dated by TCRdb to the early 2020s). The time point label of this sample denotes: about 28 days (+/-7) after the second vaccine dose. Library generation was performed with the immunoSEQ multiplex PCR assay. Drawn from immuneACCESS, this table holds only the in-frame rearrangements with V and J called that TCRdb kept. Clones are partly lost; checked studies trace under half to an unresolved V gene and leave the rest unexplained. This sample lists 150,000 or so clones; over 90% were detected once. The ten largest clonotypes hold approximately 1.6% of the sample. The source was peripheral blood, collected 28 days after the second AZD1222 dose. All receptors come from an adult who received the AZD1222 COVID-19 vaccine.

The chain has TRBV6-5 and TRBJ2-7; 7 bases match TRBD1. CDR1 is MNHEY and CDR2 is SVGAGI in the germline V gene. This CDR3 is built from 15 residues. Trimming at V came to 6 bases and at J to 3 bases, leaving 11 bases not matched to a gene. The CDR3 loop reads CASREVGTELYEQYF. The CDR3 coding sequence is TGTGCCAGCAGGGAGGTCGGGACAGAGCTCTACGAGCAGTACTTC.

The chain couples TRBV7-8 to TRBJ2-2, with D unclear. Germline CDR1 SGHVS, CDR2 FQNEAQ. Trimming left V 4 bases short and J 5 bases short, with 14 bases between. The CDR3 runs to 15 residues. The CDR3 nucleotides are TGTGCCAGCAGCTCCCAATTTAAGGGAACCGGGGAGCTGTTTTTT. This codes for CASSSQFKGTGELFF.

The CDR3 nucleotides are TGTGCCAGCAGCTTGAGGCCCCAGGGAGAGAAGAACGAGCAGTACTTC. Amino acids: CASSLRPQGEKNEQYF. The chain carries TRBV5-4 and TRBJ2-7, with D perhaps given as TRBD1 or TRBD2 (5 bases each). The CDR3 runs 16 residues. In germline, CDR1 is SGHNT, CDR2 YYREEE (reference sequence). V lost 1 base, J lost 5 bases, and 19 bases lay in between.

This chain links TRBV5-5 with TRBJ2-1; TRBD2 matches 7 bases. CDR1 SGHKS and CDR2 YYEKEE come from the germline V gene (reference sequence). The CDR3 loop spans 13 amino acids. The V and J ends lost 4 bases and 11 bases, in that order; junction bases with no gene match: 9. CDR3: CASSLGGERQQFF. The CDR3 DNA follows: TGTGCCAGCAGCCTGGGAGGGGAGCGCCAGCAGTTCTTC. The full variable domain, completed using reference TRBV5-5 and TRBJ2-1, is DAGVTQSPTHLIKTRGQQVTLRCSPISGHKSVSWYQQVLGQGPQFIFQYYEKEERGRGNFPDRFSARQFPNYSSELNVNALLLGDSALYLCASSLGGERQQFFGPGTRLTVL.

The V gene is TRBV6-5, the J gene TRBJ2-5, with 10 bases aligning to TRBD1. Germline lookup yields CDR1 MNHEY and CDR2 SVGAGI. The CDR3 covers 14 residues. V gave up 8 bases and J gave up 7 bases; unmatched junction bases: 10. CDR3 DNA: TGTGCCAGCGGACGGGGACAGGGGATAGGGACCCAGTACTTC. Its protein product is CASGRGQGIGTQYF.

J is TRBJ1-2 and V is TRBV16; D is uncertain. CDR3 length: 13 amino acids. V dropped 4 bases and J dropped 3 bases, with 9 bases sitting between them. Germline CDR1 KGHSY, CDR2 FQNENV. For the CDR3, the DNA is TGTGCCAGCAGCCGGGAACGGGACTATGGCTACACCTTC. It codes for CASSRERDYGYTF.

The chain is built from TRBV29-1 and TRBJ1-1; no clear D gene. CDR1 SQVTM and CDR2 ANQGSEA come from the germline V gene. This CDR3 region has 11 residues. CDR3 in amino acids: CSGRLNTEAFF. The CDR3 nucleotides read TGCAGTGGACGTTTGAACACTGAAGCTTTCTTT. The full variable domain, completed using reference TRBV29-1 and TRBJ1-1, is SAVISQKPSRDICQRGTSLTIQCQVDSQVTMMFWYRQQPGQSLTLIATANQGSEATYESGFVIDKFPISRPNLTFSTLTVSNMSPEDSSIYLCSGRLNTEAFFGQGTRLTVV.

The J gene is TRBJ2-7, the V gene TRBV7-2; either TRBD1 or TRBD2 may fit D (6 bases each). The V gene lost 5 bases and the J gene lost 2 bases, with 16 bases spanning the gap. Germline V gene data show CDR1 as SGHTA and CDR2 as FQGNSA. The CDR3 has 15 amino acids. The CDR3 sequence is CASSPTPGATYEQYF. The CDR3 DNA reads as TGTGCCAGCAGCCCCACCCCGGGGGCTACCTACGAGCAGTACTTC.

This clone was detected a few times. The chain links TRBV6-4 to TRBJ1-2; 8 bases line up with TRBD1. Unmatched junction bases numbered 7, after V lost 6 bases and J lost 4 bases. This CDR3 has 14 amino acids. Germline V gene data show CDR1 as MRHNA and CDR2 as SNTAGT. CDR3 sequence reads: CASSKDRDAYGYTF. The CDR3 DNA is TGTGCCAGCAGCAAGGACAGGGACGCCTATGGCTACACCTTC.

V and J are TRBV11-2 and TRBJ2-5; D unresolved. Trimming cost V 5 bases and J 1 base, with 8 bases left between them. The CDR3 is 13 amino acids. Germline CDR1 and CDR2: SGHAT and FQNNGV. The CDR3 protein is CASSLGIQETQYF. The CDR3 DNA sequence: TGTGCCAGCAGCCTAGGCATCCAAGAGACCCAGTACTTC.

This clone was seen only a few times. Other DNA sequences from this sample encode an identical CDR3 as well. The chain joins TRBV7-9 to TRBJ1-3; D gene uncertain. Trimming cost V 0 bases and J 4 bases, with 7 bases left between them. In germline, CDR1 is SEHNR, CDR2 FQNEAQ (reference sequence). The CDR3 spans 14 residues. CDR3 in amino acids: CASSLAGGGNTIYF. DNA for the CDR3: TGTGCCAGCAGCTTAGCAGGAGGAGGAAACACCATATATTTT.

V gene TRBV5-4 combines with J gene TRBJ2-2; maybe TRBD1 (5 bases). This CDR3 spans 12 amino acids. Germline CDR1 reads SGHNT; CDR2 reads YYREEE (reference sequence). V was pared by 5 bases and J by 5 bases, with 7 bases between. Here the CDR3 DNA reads TGTGCCAGCAGGTCAGGGACCGGGGAGCTGTTTTTT. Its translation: CASRSGTGELFF.

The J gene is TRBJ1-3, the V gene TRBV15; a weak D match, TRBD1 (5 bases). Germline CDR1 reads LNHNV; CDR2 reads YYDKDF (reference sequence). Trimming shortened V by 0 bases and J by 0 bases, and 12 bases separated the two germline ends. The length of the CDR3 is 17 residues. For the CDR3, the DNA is TGTGCCACCAGCAGAGACCGAGGTGGGGGCTCTGGAAACACCATATATTTT. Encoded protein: CATSRDRGGGSGNTIYF.

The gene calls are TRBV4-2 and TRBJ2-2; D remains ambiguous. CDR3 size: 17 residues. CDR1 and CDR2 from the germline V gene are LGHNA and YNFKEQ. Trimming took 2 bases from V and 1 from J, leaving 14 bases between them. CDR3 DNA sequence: TGTGCCAGCAGCCAATCGGGCCTGCAGCTGAACACCGGGGAGCTGTTTTTT. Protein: CASSQSGLQLNTGELFF.

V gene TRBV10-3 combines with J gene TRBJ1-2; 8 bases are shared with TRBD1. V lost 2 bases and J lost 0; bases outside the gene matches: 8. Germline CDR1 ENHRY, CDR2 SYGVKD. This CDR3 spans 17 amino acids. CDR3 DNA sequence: TGTGCCATCAGTGAGGTCGACAGGGGATTCGCTAACTATGGCTACACCTTC. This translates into CAISEVDRGFANYGYTF.

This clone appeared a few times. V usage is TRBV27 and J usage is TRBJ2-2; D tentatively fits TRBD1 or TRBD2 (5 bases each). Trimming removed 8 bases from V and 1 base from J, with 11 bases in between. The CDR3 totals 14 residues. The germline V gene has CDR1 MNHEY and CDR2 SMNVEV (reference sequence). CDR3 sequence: CASGFGGNTGELFF. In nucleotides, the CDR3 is TGTGCCAGCGGGTTTGGGGGGAACACCGGGGAGCTGTTTTTT.

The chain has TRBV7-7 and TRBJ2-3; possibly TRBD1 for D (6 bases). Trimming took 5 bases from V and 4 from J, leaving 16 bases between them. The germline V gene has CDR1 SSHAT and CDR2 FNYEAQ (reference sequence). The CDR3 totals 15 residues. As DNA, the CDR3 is TGTGCCAGCAGCCCTCTGGGGGCGCGACCAGATACGCAGTATTTT. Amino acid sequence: CASSPLGARPDTQYF.

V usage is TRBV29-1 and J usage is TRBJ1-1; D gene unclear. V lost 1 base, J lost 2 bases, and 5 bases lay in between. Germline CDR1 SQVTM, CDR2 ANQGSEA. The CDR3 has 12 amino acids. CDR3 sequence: CSVEAANTEAFF. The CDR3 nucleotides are TGCAGCGTTGAAGCGGCAAACACTGAAGCTTTCTTT.

This chain's CDR3 is CSASRQPSGANVLTF. The DNA of the CDR3 is TGCAGTGCTAGTCGGCAGCCTTCTGGGGCCAACGTCCTGACTTTC. The V call is TRBV20-1, the J call TRBJ2-6; D uncertain. Germline-derived CDR1 and CDR2 are DFQATT and SNEGSKA (reference sequence). V was shortened by 3 bases and J by 1 base, with 10 bases between the two germline ends. This CDR3 comprises 15 residues.

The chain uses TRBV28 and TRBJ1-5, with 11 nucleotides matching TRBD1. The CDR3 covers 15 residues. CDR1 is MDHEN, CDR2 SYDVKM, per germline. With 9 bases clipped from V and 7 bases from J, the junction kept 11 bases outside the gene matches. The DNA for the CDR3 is TGTGCCAGTTCCCGCGGGACAGGGGGACACCAGCCCCAGCATTTT. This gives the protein CASSRGTGGHQPQHF.

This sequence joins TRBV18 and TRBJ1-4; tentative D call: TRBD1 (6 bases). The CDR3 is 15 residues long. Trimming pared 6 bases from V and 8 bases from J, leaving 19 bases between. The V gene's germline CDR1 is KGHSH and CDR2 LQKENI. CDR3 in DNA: TGTGCCAGCTCCCAAGACAGGCTTCAGGGGGAAAAACTGTTTTTT. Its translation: CASSQDRLQGEKLFF.

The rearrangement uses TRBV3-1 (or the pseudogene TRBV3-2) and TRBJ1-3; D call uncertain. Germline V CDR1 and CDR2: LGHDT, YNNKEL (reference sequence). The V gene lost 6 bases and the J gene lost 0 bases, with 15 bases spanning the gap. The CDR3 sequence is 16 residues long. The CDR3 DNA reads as TGTGCCAGCAGAAATTCCCGGCAGCGCTCTGGAAACACCATATATTTT. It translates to CASRNSRQRSGNTIYF.

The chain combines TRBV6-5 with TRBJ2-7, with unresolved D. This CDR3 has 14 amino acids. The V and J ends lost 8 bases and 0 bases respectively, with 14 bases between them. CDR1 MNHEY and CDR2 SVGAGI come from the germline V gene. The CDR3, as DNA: TGTGCCAGCGCAGTGTCAGACAACTCCTACGAGCAGTACTTC. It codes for CASAVSDNSYEQYF.

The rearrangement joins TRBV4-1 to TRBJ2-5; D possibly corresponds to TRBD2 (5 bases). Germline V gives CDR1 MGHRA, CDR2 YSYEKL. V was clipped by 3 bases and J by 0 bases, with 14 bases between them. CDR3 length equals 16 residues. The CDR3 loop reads CASSHVWTSYQETQYF. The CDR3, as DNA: TGCGCCAGCAGCCATGTTTGGACTTCGTACCAAGAGACCCAGTACTTC.

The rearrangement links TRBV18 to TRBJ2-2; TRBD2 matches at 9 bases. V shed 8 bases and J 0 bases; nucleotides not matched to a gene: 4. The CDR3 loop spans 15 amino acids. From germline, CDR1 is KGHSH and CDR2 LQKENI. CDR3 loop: CASTQRGANTGELFF. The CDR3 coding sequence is TGTGCCAGCACCCAGCGGGGGGCGAACACCGGGGAGCTGTTTTTT.